Each of the 12 T cell receptor beta chains below was sequenced from the same sample in a study of blood T cells in healthy people across ages. Alongside a J-beta primer mix, a sample-barcoded 5' primer served in a second PCR lasting roughly 7 to 12 cycles. TCRdb ran MiXCR on the 5' RACE reads and lists one entry per CDR3 protein. The data contain 600,000 to 1,000,000 distinct CDR3 sequences, about 25% of them singletons. The same specimen was also included in a second study, on T cells of mothers and their children.

Material for sequencing was blood. Receptors originate from a boy younger than 18 in good health.

The table lists this clonotype with a count of one. The chain joins TRBV3-1 to TRBJ2-7; D unresolved. The CDR3 length is 12 residues. Germline CDR1 is LGHDT and CDR2 is YNNKEL (reference sequence). Trimming left V 3 bases short and J 2 bases short, with 5 bases between. For the CDR3, the DNA is TGTGCCAGCAGCCAGCAACCCTACGAGCAGTACTTC. Protein: CASSQQPYEQYF.

This clonotype has a handful of counts. This chain links TRBV7-2 with TRBJ2-1, with TRBD2 matching 7 bases. This CDR3 is built from 15 residues. Germline assignment: CDR1 SGHTA and CDR2 FQGNSA. V was pared by 3 bases and J by 7 bases, with 9 bases of the junction left unmatched. CDR3 in DNA: TGTGCCAGCAGCTTCGTAGTGAGGGAGGGTAATGAGCAGTTCTTC. It encodes CASSFVVREGNEQFF.

For the CDR3, the DNA is TGCGCCAGCAGCCAAGAGGGAGAGTCCGGGGAGCTGTTTTTT. The encoded protein is CASSQEGESGELFF. V usage is TRBV4-3 and J usage is TRBJ2-2, with D possibly matching TRBD2 (5 bases). This CDR3 is 14 amino acids long. V lost 0 bases and J lost 6, with 8 bases in between. Germline CDR1 reads LGHNA; CDR2 reads YSLEER.

V gene TRBV29-1 combines with J gene TRBJ2-7, with D possibly called TRBD1 or TRBD2 (5 bases each). V shed 5 bases and J shed 4 bases, with 12 bases lying between them. The CDR3 is 12 residues long. Looked up from germline, CDR1 is SQVTM and CDR2 is ANQGSEA. The DNA for the CDR3 is TGCAGCGTTCGGGGAGACAGTTACGAGCAGTACTTC. This translates into CSVRGDSYEQYF.

CDR3: CASSSMVDEKLFF. The CDR3 coding sequence is TGTGCCAGCAGTTCGATGGTGGATGAAAAACTGTTTTTT. The chain couples TRBV6-6 to TRBJ1-4; no definite D call. Germline V CDR1 and CDR2: MNHNY, SVGAGI (reference sequence). The CDR3 consists of 13 residues. Trimming took off 4 bases at V and 6 bases at J, with 9 bases between the two ends.

This rearrangement joins TRBV11-2 to TRBJ2-7, with D possibly called TRBD1 or TRBD2 (5 bases each). V lost 0 bases, J lost 0 bases, and 15 bases lay in between. The germline V gene has CDR1 SGHAT and CDR2 FQNNGV. The CDR3 extends over 17 amino acids. The chain's CDR3 is CASSLDSYRTVSYEQYF. CDR3 sequence (DNA): TGTGCCAGCAGCTTAGATAGTTACAGGACTGTCTCCTACGAGCAGTACTTC.

V and J are TRBV5-1 and TRBJ1-6, with D hard to call. V was clipped by 0 bases and J by 10 bases, with 14 bases between them. The CDR3 spans 15 residues. The V gene's germline CDR1 is SGHRS and CDR2 YFSETQ. The CDR3 region has the DNA TGCGCCAGCAGCTTGGCCGGAATACGATGGTCACCCCTCCACTTT. Its translation is CASSLAGIRWSPLHF.

Concerning this clonotype: At one of its ends the junction is not consistent with the germline gene, which may arise from a read error. In DNA form, the CDR3 reads TGTGCCAGTAGTATAGCCCGGACACCGGCCCGGATTAGAGAGAACACTGAAGCTCTCTTT. It specifies CASSIARTPARIRENTEALF. The V and J genes are TRBV19 and TRBJ1-1; D might be TRBD1 (5 bases). Germline CDR1 is LNHDA and CDR2 is SQIVND (reference sequence). This CDR3 is 20 amino acids long.

This clonotype has a handful of counts. This chain uses TRBV2 with TRBJ2-5; 7 bases are a match to TRBD1. J was trimmed by 4 bases and V by 6 bases; bases with no gene match: 14. CDR3 length equals 16 residues. CDR1 and CDR2 from the germline V gene are SNHLY and FYNNEI. The CDR3 DNA reads TGTGCCAGCAGCGAAATGGGACAGACAGTCGCAGAGACCCAGTACTTC. Amino acids: CASSEMGQTVAETQYF.

This rearrangement joins TRBV6-4 to TRBJ2-1, with 12 bases matching TRBD1. The assigned J gene may be wrong: the sequence end matches TRBJ2-5 better. From germline, CDR1 is MRHNA and CDR2 SNTAGT. This CDR3 comprises 16 residues. CDR3 bases: TGTGCCAGCACTGCACCGGGACAGGGGGCCCGGAAGACCCAGTACTTC. This sequence encodes CASTAPGQGARKTQYF.

The sample holds a few counts of this clonotype. V usage is TRBV28 and J usage is TRBJ2-2; TRBD2 agrees at 7 bases. Trimming at V came to 4 bases and at J to 4 bases, leaving 9 bases not matched to a gene. Germline V gene data show CDR1 as MDHEN and CDR2 as SYDVKM. The CDR3 loop spans 16 amino acids. The CDR3 protein is CASSSPGRGPTGELFF. The DNA of the CDR3 is TGTGCCAGCAGTTCCCCGGGGAGGGGTCCCACCGGGGAGCTGTTTTTT.

A word on this clonotype: At one end the junction does not follow the germline gene, possibly because of a read error. The J gene is TRBJ1-4, the V gene TRBV12-3 or TRBV12-4; D perhaps matches TRBD1 (6 bases). The CDR3 runs to 12 residues. The CDR3 DNA is TGTGCCAGCAGCGAAGGGGGTGAAAAACTGCTTTTT. Translation gives CASSEGGEKLLF.